One sample yielded the 16 T cell receptor beta chains listed below, sequenced in a study of T cell repertoires in cytomegalovirus infection. TCRdb re-called the reads with MiXCR, one entry per CDR3 protein. The table has about 310,000 distinct CDR3 sequences, roughly 16% seen once; the top ten hold around 13%. Sequenced: PBMCs. These receptors were collected from a human donor in good health (CMV status not recorded). Some clones in this sample may be carry-over from other donors' samples.

The chain recombines TRBV10-3 with TRBJ1-1, with D possibly matching TRBD1 (6 bases). The CDR3 sequence is 14 residues long. Trimming cost V 4 bases and J 1 base, with 10 bases left between them. CDR1 and CDR2 from the germline V gene are ENHRY and SYGVKD. As DNA, the CDR3 is TGTGCCATCAGTGGGACAGCGGCGAACACTGAAGCTTTCTTT. This gives the protein CAISGTAANTEAFF.

This clonotype occurred a few times. V gene TRBV5-4 combines with J gene TRBJ2-3, with D possibly matching TRBD2 (7 bases). V was shortened by 10 bases and J by 0 bases, with 27 bases between the two germline ends. The CDR3 covers 18 residues. Germline CDR1 SGHNT, CDR2 YYREEE (reference sequence). The CDR3 protein is CAWAGANEQYTSTDTQYF. The CDR3 DNA follows: TGTGCCTGGGCGGGGGCGAACGAACAGTACACTAGCACAGATACGCAGTATTTT. The full variable domain, with the rest looked up from reference TRBV5-4 and TRBJ2-3, is ETGVTQSPTHLIKTRGQQVTLRCSSQSGHNTVSWYQQALGQGPQFIFQYYREEENGRGNFPPRFSGLQFPNYSSELNVNALELDDSALYLCAWAGANEQYTSTDTQYFGPGTRLTVL.

This clonotype was counted ten times or more. The chain recombines TRBV7-2 with TRBJ2-3; 8 nucleotides line up with TRBD2. This CDR3 spans 15 amino acids. The junction had 8 bases not matched to a gene; V was cut back by 3 bases and J by 6 bases. Germline values: CDR1 SGHTA, CDR2 FQGNSA. CDR3 in amino acids: CASSFRGGLSDTQYF. CDR3 DNA: TGTGCCAGCAGCTTCCGCGGGGGGCTAAGTGATACGCAGTATTTT.

In its sample, this clonotype was seen a few times. The chain has TRBV6-6 and TRBJ1-5; D perhaps matches TRBD1 (5 bases). Per the germline V gene, CDR1 is MNHNY and CDR2 is SVGAGI (reference sequence). Trimming stripped 6 bases from V and 10 bases from J, with 16 bases between. CDR3 length equals 13 residues. The CDR3 spells CASSLDSRLPQHF. CDR3 bases: TGTGCCAGCAGCCTAGACAGCCGGCTACCCCAGCATTTT.

CDR3 sequence reads: CSARATRTYNEQFF. The CDR3 nucleotides read TGCAGTGCTAGAGCTACGAGAACCTACAATGAGCAGTTCTTC. The V and J genes are TRBV20-1 and TRBJ2-1; D uncertain. CDR3 size: 14 residues. Germline CDR1 and CDR2: DFQATT and SNEGSKA (reference sequence). V shed 1 base and J shed 2 bases, with 9 bases lying between them.

This clonotype was counted many times. The chain recombines TRBV7-2 with TRBJ1-5, with TRBD1 identical over 10 bases. The CDR3 loop spans 14 amino acids. Germline CDR1 and CDR2: SGHTA and FQGNSA. The V segment lost 5 bases and the J segment 5 bases; nucleotides outside the gene matches: 3. Here the CDR3 reads CASSRDRGDQPQHF. CDR3 sequence (DNA): TGTGCCAGCAGCCGGGACAGGGGTGATCAGCCCCAGCATTTT.

V is TRBV12-5 and J is TRBJ2-7, with D perhaps matching TRBD2 (5 bases). The CDR3 has 11 residues. The V end lost 7 bases, the J end lost 6 bases, and 10 bases lay between the germline ends. The germline V gene encodes CDR1 LGHNT and CDR2 FRNRAP. CDR3 sequence (DNA): TGTGCTAGTGCCCTCGGGGTCGAGCAGTACTTC. This translates into CASALGVEQYF.

The V call is TRBV7-4, the J call TRBJ2-2; no clear D. The germline gives CDR1 SGHVT, CDR2 SQSDAQ. CDR3 size: 14 residues. Between the trimmed V and J ends, which lost 1 base and 5 bases, there was a span of 8 bases. CDR3 DNA sequence: TGTGCCAGCAGCTTAGTCTTGTGGACCGGGGAGCTGTTTTTT. It translates to CASSLVLWTGELFF.

The DNA of the CDR3 is TGTGCCAGCTCACCAGGGACCTCAGAGACCCAGTACTTC. This gives the protein CASSPGTSETQYF. The chain links TRBV18 to TRBJ2-5, with D perhaps TRBD1 or TRBD2 (5 bases each). CDR1 is KGHSH and CDR2 is LQKENI in the germline V gene. The V gene lost 2 bases and the J gene lost 4 bases, with 8 bases spanning the gap. CDR3 size: 13 residues.

This clonotype has just a few counts. The CDR3, as DNA: TGTGCCAGCAGCTTAGCTTGGAAAGGGGTCGTGGGCACCGGGGAGCTGTTTTTT. This codes for CASSLAWKGVVGTGELFF. The chain has TRBV7-2 and TRBJ2-2, with TRBD1 as a possible D gene (5 bases). There are 18 residues in the CDR3. Trimming shortened V by 0 bases and J by 4 bases, and 18 bases separated the two germline ends. The germline CDR1 and CDR2 sequences are SGHTA and FQGNSA.

V usage is TRBV28 and J usage is TRBJ1-3; D is uncertain. The CDR3 is 12 residues long. From germline, CDR1 is MDHEN and CDR2 SYDVKM. Trimming left V 10 bases short and J 0 bases short, with 7 bases between. As DNA, the CDR3 is TGTGCCACCGAGCCCTCTGGAAACACCATATATTTT. It translates to CATEPSGNTIYF.

The chain is built from TRBV20-1 and TRBJ1-2; D remains unclear. Germline V gene sequence: CDR1 DFQATT, CDR2 SNEGSKA (reference sequence). V gave up 6 bases and J gave up 4 bases, with 12 bases separating them. This CDR3 is built from 12 residues. DNA for the CDR3: TGCAGTGCCTCAGGAGAGGTCTATGGCTACACCTTC. It encodes CSASGEVYGYTF.

This clonotype has ten or more counts. This chain joins TRBV7-2 and TRBJ1-5; tentatively, D is TRBD1 (6 bases). The CDR3 has 15 amino acids. Trimming stripped 0 bases from V and 5 bases from J, with 11 bases between. Germline-derived CDR1 and CDR2 are SGHTA and FQGNSA. CDR3 sequence: CASSLATGGHQPQHF. The CDR3 nucleotides read TGTGCCAGCAGCTTAGCCACCGGGGGGCATCAGCCCCAGCATTTT.

The chain has TRBV5-1 and TRBJ2-1; TRBD2 matches 13 bases. Trimming took 4 bases from V and 5 from J; bases not matched to a gene: 9. Germline CDR1 SGHRS, CDR2 YFSETQ. The CDR3 runs 17 residues. CDR3 nucleotides: TGCGCCAGCAGCCCGTACCCGGGACTAGCGGGGAACAATGAGCAGTTCTTC. Protein sequence: CASSPYPGLAGNNEQFF. The full variable domain, completed using reference TRBV5-1 and TRBJ2-1, is KAGVTQTPRYLIKTRGQQVTLSCSPISGHRSVSWYQQTPGQGLQFLFEYFSETQRNKGNFPGRFSGRQFSNSRSEMNVSTLELGDSALYLCASSPYPGLAGNNEQFFGPGTRLTVL.

This clonotype was recorded once. The chain carries TRBV6-2 or TRBV6-3 and TRBJ1-1; 10 bases line up with TRBD1. Germline CDR1 reads MNHEY; CDR2 reads SVGEGT. The CDR3 has 18 amino acids. V trimming: 5 bases; J trimming: 5 bases; junction bases outside the gene matches: 17. The chain's CDR3 is CASSIEHRDRGRGTEAFF. The CDR3 nucleotides read TGTGCCAGCAGTATTGAACACCGGGACAGGGGCCGAGGGACTGAAGCTTTCTTT.

The CDR3 protein is CASSQDLAGGNYEQYF. CDR3 sequence (DNA): TGTGCCAGCAGCCAAGATCTGGCAGGGGGCAACTACGAGCAGTACTTC. The V call is TRBV3-1, the J call TRBJ2-7; 8 positions match TRBD1. Per germline, CDR1 LGHDT and CDR2 YNNKEL (reference sequence). The CDR3 runs 16 residues. The junction had 7 bases not matched to a gene; V was cut back by 0 bases and J by 3 bases.